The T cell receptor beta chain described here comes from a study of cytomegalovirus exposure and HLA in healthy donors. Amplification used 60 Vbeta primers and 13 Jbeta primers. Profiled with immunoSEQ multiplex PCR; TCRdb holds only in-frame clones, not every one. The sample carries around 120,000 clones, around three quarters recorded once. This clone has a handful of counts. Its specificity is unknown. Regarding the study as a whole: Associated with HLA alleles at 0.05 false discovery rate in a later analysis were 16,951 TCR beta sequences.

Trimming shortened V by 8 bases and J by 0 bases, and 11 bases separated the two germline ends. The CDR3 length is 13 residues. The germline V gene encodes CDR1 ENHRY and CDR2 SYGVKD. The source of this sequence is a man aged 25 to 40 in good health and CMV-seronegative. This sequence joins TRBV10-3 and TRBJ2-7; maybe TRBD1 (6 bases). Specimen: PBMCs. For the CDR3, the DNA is TGTGCCATCTTTGCAGGGGACTCCTACGAGCAGTACTTC. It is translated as CAIFAGDSYEQYF.